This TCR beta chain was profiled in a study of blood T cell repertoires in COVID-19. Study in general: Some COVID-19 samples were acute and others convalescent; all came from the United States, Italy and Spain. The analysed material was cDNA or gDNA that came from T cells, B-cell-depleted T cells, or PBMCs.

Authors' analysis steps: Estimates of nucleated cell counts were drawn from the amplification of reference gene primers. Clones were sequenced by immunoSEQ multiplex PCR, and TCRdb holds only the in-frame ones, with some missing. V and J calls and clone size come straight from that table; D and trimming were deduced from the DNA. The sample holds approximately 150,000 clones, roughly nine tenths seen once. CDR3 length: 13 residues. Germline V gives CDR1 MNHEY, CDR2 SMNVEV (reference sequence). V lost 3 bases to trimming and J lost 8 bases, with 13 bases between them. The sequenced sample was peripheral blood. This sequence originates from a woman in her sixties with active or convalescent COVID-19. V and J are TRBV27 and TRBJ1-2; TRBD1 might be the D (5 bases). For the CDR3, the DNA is TGTGCCAGCAGTTTCAGGGATTTGAGAGGCTACACCTTC. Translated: CASSFRDLRGYTF.